This entry concerns a single T cell receptor (beta chain). The antigen is undetermined. The CDR3 spans 13 residues. Germline V gene sequence: CDR1 MDHEN, CDR2 SYDVKM. Trimming cost V 9 bases and J 7 bases, with 16 bases left between them. The data were taken from a study of shared clonotypes between healthy human individuals. Notes on the study in general: Naive subsets generally had larger estimated richness than memory subsets. Clonotypes shared by all four sorted-subset donors had higher generation probabilities than non-shared clonotypes.

As handled by the study authors: Without quality scores, immunoSEQ junctional reads could not be filtered like full-length reads. The data were produced by immunoSEQ multiplex PCR, yet TCRdb's version contains in-frame clones alone and is incomplete. V and J calls and clone size are given by that table; D and trimming were obtained from the DNA. The repertoire includes some 2,000,000 clones, around 95% of them detected once, and 0.1% to 0.15% sits in the top ten. Source material: naive CD4+ T cells sorted from blood. Subset noted: CD45RA+ positively selected. The gene calls are TRBV28 and TRBJ2-4, with D perhaps TRBD1 or TRBD2 (5 bases each). The origin of this receptor is a man aged 18 to 35 in good health. This CDR3 is CASQARDGNIQYF. In DNA form, the CDR3 reads TGTGCCAGTCAAGCCAGGGACGGGAACATTCAGTACTTC.